Each of the 25 T cell receptor beta chains below was sequenced from the same sample in a study of blood T cell repertoires in COVID-19. Only in-frame clones appear in the TCRdb table, and some are missing; sequencing was by immunoSEQ multiplex PCR. The data show around 220,000 clones, with 70% to 90% seen just once and roughly 2% held by the top ten. Sequenced sample: peripheral blood. Every receptor here comes from a woman between 40 and 55 years old who had recovered from COVID-19.

This sequence joins TRBV7-9 and TRBJ1-3, with 10 bases matching TRBD1. The CDR3 length is 16 residues. V lost 5 bases, J lost 4 bases, and 8 bases stayed unmatched. Germline CDR1 reads SEHNR; CDR2 reads FQNEAQ (reference sequence). The CDR3 region has the DNA TGTGCCAGCAGCCCGACAGGGGGCGCGAGGGGAAACACCATATATTTT. It translates to CASSPTGGARGNTIYF.

This clone was counted a single time. The chain recombines TRBV11-3 with TRBJ2-3; 9 bases fit TRBD2. Germline V CDR1 and CDR2: SGHNT, YENEEA. With 1 base clipped from V and 4 bases from J, the junction kept 12 bases outside the gene matches. The CDR3 has 18 residues. The CDR3 nucleotides read TGTGCCAGCAGCTTAGGCCGTAGCGGGGGCAGTGGGTCAGATACGCAGTATTTT. It encodes CASSLGRSGGSGSDTQYF.

This clone was recorded once. The chain is built from TRBV5-4 and TRBJ2-5; a possible D gene is TRBD1 (6 bases). The CDR3 runs to 16 residues. V was clipped by 4 bases and J by 1 base, with 17 bases between them. Germline assignment: CDR1 SGHNT and CDR2 YYREEE (reference sequence). The CDR3 loop is CASSKGDTYGQETQYF. The CDR3, as DNA: TGTGCCAGCAGCAAGGGGGACACCTACGGCCAAGAGACCCAGTACTTC.

V and J are TRBV7-2 and TRBJ2-7; D might be TRBD2 (6 bases). The CDR3 runs to 17 residues. Deletions cut 1 base from V and 3 bases from J, with 19 bases between. CDR1 is SGHTA, CDR2 FQGNSA, per germline. The CDR3 DNA sequence: TGTGCCAGCAGCTTAGGATTTTGGCCTGCGGGAAACTACGAGCAGTACTTC. Its translation is CASSLGFWPAGNYEQYF.

The rearrangement links TRBV27 to TRBJ1-3; D perhaps matches TRBD1 (5 bases). Germline V gives CDR1 MNHEY, CDR2 SMNVEV (reference sequence). This CDR3 is built from 16 residues. V lost 5 bases and J 4 bases, leaving 18 bases between the germline ends. CDR3 coding DNA: TGTGCCAGCAGTCCTCATCAGGGTCCCCTGGGAAACACCATATATTTT. It specifies CASSPHQGPLGNTIYF.

Comment on this clone: The same CDR3 also results from other DNA sequences found in this sample. This chain joins TRBV5-1 and TRBJ2-3; 10 bases map to TRBD2. The V and J ends lost 0 bases and 1 base, in that order; junction bases with no gene match: 2. The CDR3 contains 16 residues. Germline lookup yields CDR1 SGHRS and CDR2 YFSETQ. The DNA of the CDR3 is TGCGCCAGCAGCTTGGGAACTAGCGGGGGCACAGATACGCAGTATTTT. This encodes CASSLGTSGGTDTQYF.

The gene calls are TRBV28 and TRBJ2-2, with D perhaps matching TRBD1 (7 bases). The ends were cut back, 6 bases at V and 3 bases at J, with 11 bases in the middle. This CDR3 contains 14 residues. The germline V gene has CDR1 MDHEN and CDR2 SYDVKM. CDR3 region: CASRPGGYTGELFF. CDR3 sequence (DNA): TGTGCCAGCAGACCAGGGGGGTACACCGGGGAGCTGTTTTTT.

The V call is TRBV6-6, the J call TRBJ2-6; D not resolved. V was cut by 0 bases and J by 0 bases, with 6 bases left in between. This CDR3 contains 16 residues. Germline assignment: CDR1 MNHNY and CDR2 SVGAGI (reference sequence). In DNA, the CDR3 is TGTGCCAGCAGTTACTCGGTGAGCTCTGGGGCCAACGTCCTGACTTTC. Protein product: CASSYSVSSGANVLTF.

J is TRBJ1-1 and V is TRBV4-3, with a tentative D call TRBD1 (6 bases). The germline V gene has CDR1 LGHNA and CDR2 YSLEER. The CDR3 loop spans 13 amino acids. Trimming shortened V by 0 bases and J by 10 bases, and 12 bases separated the two germline ends. The CDR3 region is CASSQDWARGAFF. The CDR3 DNA follows: TGCGCCAGCAGCCAAGATTGGGCCAGGGGAGCTTTCTTT.

In DNA, the CDR3 is TGTGCCAGCAGTTACAGGGGAGGCTACACCTTC. It is translated as CASSYRGGYTF. This chain uses TRBV6-2 or TRBV6-3 with TRBJ1-2; D may be TRBD1 (5 bases). This CDR3 is 11 amino acids long. V gave up 2 bases and J gave up 8 bases, with 6 bases separating them. Germline CDR1 is MNHEY and CDR2 is SVGEGT.

Here the CDR3 reads CASSGRLAGGSYNEQFF. In DNA form, the CDR3 reads TGTGCCAGCAGCGGAAGACTAGCGGGAGGCTCCTACAATGAGCAGTTCTTC. This chain links TRBV5-4 with TRBJ2-1; 13 bases map to TRBD2. V shed 4 bases and J 0 bases; nucleotides not matched to a gene: 4. CDR1 and CDR2 (germline): SGHNT, YYREEE (reference sequence). The length of the CDR3 is 17 residues.

In its sample, this clone was seen a few times. The chain links TRBV7-2 to TRBJ2-7, with a tentative D call TRBD1 (5 bases). V was shortened by 0 bases and J by 1 base, with 10 bases between the two germline ends. CDR1 SGHTA and CDR2 FQGNSA come from the germline V gene. The CDR3 has 15 residues. The CDR3 bases are TGTGCCAGCAGCTTAGCGCAGGGTTTTTCCTACGAGCAGTACTTC. Translated, it gives CASSLAQGFSYEQYF.

The V gene is TRBV5-1, the J gene TRBJ2-2, with 14 positions matching TRBD2. Unmatched junction bases numbered 6, after V lost 4 bases and J lost 1 base. CDR1 and CDR2 (germline): SGHRS, YFSETQ. The CDR3 totals 18 residues. This CDR3 reads CASSPGLAGVGNTGELFF. Written as DNA, the CDR3 is TGCGCCAGCAGCCCGGGACTAGCGGGAGTAGGGAACACCGGGGAGCTGTTTTTT. The variable domain in full, completed from reference TRBV5-1 and TRBJ2-2, reads KAGVTQTPRYLIKTRGQQVTLSCSPISGHRSVSWYQQTPGQGLQFLFEYFSETQRNKGNFPGRFSGRQFSNSRSEMNVSTLELGDSALYLCASSPGLAGVGNTGELFFGEGSRLTVL.

This clone was counted only a few times. The chain links TRBV2 to TRBJ2-5; 13 bases align to TRBD2. This CDR3 comprises 15 residues. The ends lost 4 bases at V and 5 bases at J; junction bases unmatched: 4. Germline V gene data show CDR1 as SNHLY and CDR2 as FYNNEI. The CDR3 protein is CASSGTSGGQETQYF. Here the CDR3 DNA reads TGTGCCAGCAGTGGGACTAGCGGGGGTCAGGAGACCCAGTACTTC. The full variable domain, in which reference TRBV2 and TRBJ2-5 provide the parts outside the CDR3, is EPEVTQTPSHQVTQMGQEVILRCVPISNHLYFYWYRQILGQKVEFLVSFYNNEISEKSEIFDDQFSVERPDGSNFTLKIRSTKLEDSAMYFCASSGTSGGQETQYFGPGTRLLVL.

In this sample, this clone turned up once. The V gene is TRBV3-1 (or the pseudogene TRBV3-2), the J gene TRBJ2-7; 7 nucleotides agree with TRBD2. There are 13 residues in the CDR3. Germline-derived CDR1 and CDR2 are LGHDT and YNNKEL (reference sequence). The V and J ends lost 4 bases and 3 bases, in that order; junction bases with no gene match: 3. The CDR3 DNA reads TGTGCCAGCAGCCCTAGCGGAGTCTACGAGCAGTACTTC. Its translation: CASSPSGVYEQYF.

The CDR3 reads CAWSRAAYSNQPQHF. As DNA, the CDR3 is TGTGCCTGGAGTCGTGCAGCGTATAGCAATCAGCCCCAGCATTTT. J is TRBJ1-5 and V is TRBV30; D ambiguous. V was shortened by 2 bases and J by 0 bases, with 11 bases between the two germline ends. From germline, CDR1 is GTSNPN and CDR2 SVGIG (reference sequence). This CDR3 region has 15 residues.

The chain uses TRBV10-1 and TRBJ2-7, with 8 positions matching TRBD2. This CDR3 is built from 17 residues. Trimming removed 0 bases from V and 5 bases from J; junction bases left unmatched: 12. The germline V gene encodes CDR1 WNHNN and CDR2 SYGVQD (reference sequence). The CDR3 DNA is TGCGCCAGCAGTGAGTCTGGGCGGGGGGATATTGGAGACGAGCAGTACTTC. Residues: CASSESGRGDIGDEQYF.

The chain is built from TRBV27 and TRBJ1-1; the match to TRBD1 covers 9 bases. The CDR3 sequence is 16 residues long. Germline loops: CDR1 MNHEY, CDR2 SMNVEV (reference sequence). J was trimmed by 4 bases and V by 5 bases; bases with no gene match: 11. CDR3 loop: CASSDSQGARSTEAFF. As DNA, the CDR3 is TGTGCCAGCAGTGACTCACAGGGGGCGCGGAGCACTGAAGCTTTCTTT.

The V call is TRBV11-3, the J call TRBJ1-2; D is unclear. Germline loops: CDR1 SGHNT, CDR2 YENEEA. This CDR3 comprises 15 residues. The V gene lost 0 bases and the J gene lost 2 bases, with 10 bases spanning the gap. The chain's CDR3 is CASSLEGGSNYGYTF. The DNA for the CDR3 is TGTGCCAGCAGCTTAGAAGGCGGATCGAACTATGGCTACACCTTC.

The chain combines TRBV28 with TRBJ2-3, with TRBD1 matching 7 bases. With 8 bases clipped from V and 6 bases from J, the junction kept 17 bases outside the gene matches. Germline V gene data show CDR1 as MDHEN and CDR2 as SYDVKM. The CDR3 extends over 16 amino acids. This CDR3 reads CASENRARDRRDTQYF. In nucleotides, the CDR3 is TGTGCCAGCGAGAACCGGGCTCGGGACAGACGCGATACGCAGTATTTT.

The rearrangement joins TRBV19 to TRBJ1-5, with a weak D call TRBD1 (6 bases). The V and J ends lost 7 bases and 4 bases respectively, with 14 bases between them. The length of the CDR3 is 14 residues. CDR1 is LNHDA, CDR2 SQIVND, per germline (reference sequence). CDR3 sequence reads: CASTLTGQNQPQHF. CDR3 DNA: TGTGCCAGTACCCTGACCGGACAGAATCAGCCCCAGCATTTT.

The chain has TRBV28 and TRBJ2-5; 10 bases are shared with TRBD1. In germline, CDR1 is MDHEN, CDR2 SYDVKM. This CDR3 region has 13 residues. Unmatched junction bases numbered 6, after V lost 10 bases and J lost 4 bases. CDR3 nucleotide sequence: TGTGCCACCCTGGACAGGGGGTCAGAGACCCAGTACTTC. It translates to CATLDRGSETQYF.

V gene TRBV11-3 combines with J gene TRBJ1-2; D is unclear. Per germline, CDR1 SGHNT and CDR2 YENEEA. This CDR3 has 15 residues. The V and J ends lost 0 bases and 6 bases respectively, with 14 bases between them. The CDR3 region is CASSLEGSGRDGYTF. The CDR3 nucleotides read TGTGCCAGCAGCTTAGAAGGTTCGGGAAGGGATGGCTACACCTTC.

The chain uses TRBV20-1 and TRBJ2-7, with a tentative D call TRBD2 (6 bases). The CDR3 has 15 amino acids. The V gene's germline CDR1 is DFQATT and CDR2 SNEGSKA (reference sequence). The V end lost 3 bases, the J end lost 1 base, and 16 bases lay between the germline ends. CDR3 residues: CSASAGTPGSYEQYF. The CDR3 region has the DNA TGCAGTGCTAGTGCCGGGACTCCTGGATCCTACGAGCAGTACTTC.

This clone was found once. This chain uses TRBV28 with TRBJ2-5; 7 positions agree with TRBD1. Germline values: CDR1 MDHEN, CDR2 SYDVKM. V gave up 4 bases and J gave up 4 bases; unmatched junction bases: 9. This CDR3 is built from 15 residues. CDR3 in DNA: TGTGCCAGCAGTTACGGACAGGCCGTAGGAGAGACCCAGTACTTC. This sequence encodes CASSYGQAVGETQYF.